The T cell receptor beta chain described here comes from a study of cytomegalovirus exposure and HLA in healthy donors. This table comes from immunoSEQ multiplex PCR, and its TCRdb copy is limited to in-frame clones, with some not included. Of hundreds of thousands of clones listed, over 75% were seen once; the top ten hold about 2%. This CDR3 has 14 residues. CDR1 is MDHEN and CDR2 is SYDVKM in the germline V gene. The J segment lost 4 bases and the V segment lost 4 bases, leaving 6 bases of the junction unmatched. The sequencing input was PBMCs. The clonotype comes from a young woman in good health and CMV-seropositive. The rearrangement uses TRBV28 and TRBJ1-1, with 7 positions matching TRBD1. CDR3 amino acids: CASSSGTVFTEAFF. For the CDR3, the DNA is TGTGCCAGCAGTTCCGGGACAGTTTTCACTGAAGCTTTCTTT.